These T cell receptor beta chains were read from a single sample in a study of cytomegalovirus exposure and HLA in healthy donors. The table came from immunoSEQ multiplex PCR; TCRdb's copy has only in-frame clones and leaves some out. The repertoire holds approximately 100,000 clones, with about 75% as singletons. The sample consisted of PBMCs. All receptors derive from a woman aged 40-49 years in good health and CMV-seronegative. CDR3s include the opening cysteine and the closing phenylalanine or tryptophan. Where a row states a size, it is once, few, many or the class of an expanded clone; other rows omit it.

- TRBV14 CASKLGPTNTGELFF
once TRBV4-2 CASSQDGVAAEAFF
few TRBV5-5 CASRAGQPSTDTQYF
- TRBV6-1 CASDSFHSNQPQHF
- TRBV7-2 CASSLDRGSNEQFF
once TRBV6-5 CASSTDRDTEAFF
- TRBV5-6 CASSPYWDIIWDYGYTF
- TRBV9 CASSGPDRRSSGNTIYF
few TRBV13 CASPIDRGPPRMCSPLHF
- TRBV5-4 CASSLGLQGNSPLHF
- TRBV5-6 CASSLGRGFYEQYF
- TRBV12-2 CASRLEGSGRGPWVTEAFF
- TRBV4-2 CASSQGVFYEQYF
- TRBV19 CASSIWGQKRDEQFF
few TRBV19 CASSITGGETSSYNEQFF